This T cell receptor (beta chain) appears in the sequencing data of a study of radiation and T cells in renal cell carcinoma. The time point denotes: blood 4 weeks post-SBRT, at nephrectomy. This sample's treatment: 15 Gy SBRT to primary tumor, nephrectomy 4 weeks later. The data were produced by immunoSEQ multiplex PCR, yet TCRdb's version contains in-frame clones alone and is incomplete. Seen here are around 170,000 clones, about 85% observed once, and the top ten hold about 10%. Germline-derived CDR1 and CDR2 are LNHDA and SQIVND (reference sequence). Germline trimming cut 6 bases from V and 6 bases from J; bases unmatched to any gene: 9. This CDR3 region has 14 residues.

This material consisted of blood, taken from a patient whose treatment included radiotherapy and nephrectomy. The TCR was taken from a woman between 50 and 59 years old with renal cell carcinoma. The J gene is TRBJ1-1, the V gene TRBV19; the match to TRBD1 covers 8 bases. The CDR3 sequence is CASRVPGTGPEAFF. CDR3 DNA: TGTGCCAGTAGGGTTCCCGGGACAGGCCCTGAAGCTTTCTTT.